The 21 T cell receptor beta chains listed next were all sequenced from one sample in a study of cytotoxic CD8 clonotypes in ibrutinib-treated CLL. The assay was immunoSEQ multiplex PCR, and TCRdb's table has in-frame clones only and misses some. Among 150,000 to 250,000 clones, 72% were seen once, and the ten largest hold around 15%. Sequencing was performed on PBMCs, taken after 24 months of ibrutinib treatment. These receptors all stem from a human donor with chronic lymphocytic leukemia.

The V and J genes are TRBV7-2 and TRBJ2-1; D is unclear. The CDR3 runs 17 residues. Per the germline V gene, CDR1 is SGHTA and CDR2 is FQGNSA. The V end was cut by 0 bases, the J end by 6 bases, with 18 bases between. Here the CDR3 reads CASSLAYGSHWGNEQFF. CDR3 bases: TGTGCCAGCAGCTTAGCGTATGGCAGCCATTGGGGCAATGAGCAGTTCTTC. Filled out from reference TRBV7-2 and TRBJ2-1, the complete variable domain reads GAGVSQSPSNKVTEKGKDVELRCDPISGHTALYWYRQSLGQGLEFLIYFQGNSAPDKSGLPSDRFSAERTGGSVSTLTIQRTQQEDSAVYLCASSLAYGSHWGNEQFFGPGTRLTVL.

Here the CDR3 DNA reads TGTGCCACCAGCAGTGGTCGCAGGTTTTTGTACTTC. It is translated as CATSSGRRFLYF. The chain joins TRBV15 to TRBJ2-4; D unresolved. Germline CDR1 is LNHNV and CDR2 is YYDKDF (reference sequence). Trimming removed 3 bases from V and 15 bases from J, with 15 bases in between. The length of the CDR3 is 12 residues.

V usage is TRBV15 and J usage is TRBJ1-5; D is possibly TRBD1 (5 bases). The CDR3 length is 14 residues. Trimming cost V 4 bases and J 2 bases, with 9 bases left between them. CDR1 LNHNV and CDR2 YYDKDF come from the germline V gene (reference sequence). This CDR3 is CATSIVTGNQPQHF. CDR3 in DNA: TGTGCCACCAGCATTGTGACAGGCAATCAGCCCCAGCATTTT.

The chain is built from TRBV4-3 and TRBJ1-1; weak D call: TRBD1 (6 bases). CDR1 LGHNA and CDR2 YSLEER come from the germline V gene. V lost 0 bases to trimming and J lost 3 bases, with 11 bases between them. The CDR3 length is 15 residues. The CDR3 is CASSQDVRTDTEAFF. CDR3 in DNA: TGCGCCAGCAGCCAAGACGTCCGGACAGACACTGAAGCTTTCTTT.

The chain couples TRBV4-3 to TRBJ1-2; TRBD1 matches at 9 bases. This CDR3 is built from 17 residues. Trimming cost V 2 bases and J 5 bases; bases outside gene matches: 12. Germline CDR1 and CDR2: LGHNA and YSLEER. In DNA, the CDR3 is TGCGCCAGCAGCCAATTTAGCTCCGGGACAGGGCGATATGGCTACACCTTC. This gives the protein CASSQFSSGTGRYGYTF.

V is TRBV5-1 and J is TRBJ2-3, with TRBD2 matching over 10 bases. Germline trimming cut 2 bases from V and 6 bases from J; bases unmatched to any gene: 9. CDR3 length: 16 amino acids. In germline, CDR1 is SGHRS, CDR2 YFSETQ. Here the CDR3 reads CASSLTTLAGADTQYF. In DNA form, the CDR3 reads TGCGCCAGCAGCTTAACGACTCTAGCGGGAGCCGATACGCAGTATTTT. Filled out from reference TRBV5-1 and TRBJ2-3, the complete variable domain reads KAGVTQTPRYLIKTRGQQVTLSCSPISGHRSVSWYQQTPGQGLQFLFEYFSETQRNKGNFPGRFSGRQFSNSRSEMNVSTLELGDSALYLCASSLTTLAGADTQYFGPGTRLTVL.

The rearrangement uses TRBV2 and TRBJ2-7; no reliable D call. The CDR3 runs to 17 residues. V was cut by 6 bases and J by 3 bases, with 24 bases left in between. CDR1 and CDR2 (germline): SNHLY, FYNNEI. This CDR3 reads CASSLLKGNLILYEQYF. As DNA, the CDR3 is TGTGCCAGCAGCCTATTGAAAGGGAATCTTATTCTCTACGAGCAGTACTTC.

V is TRBV18 and J is TRBJ2-5; D remains unclear. V lost 3 bases and J lost 0, with 5 bases in between. The CDR3 consists of 13 residues. The germline V gene encodes CDR1 KGHSH and CDR2 LQKENI. The CDR3 region has the DNA TGTGCCAGCTCACCCCAGTACCAAGAGACCCAGTACTTC. Protein product: CASSPQYQETQYF.

The gene calls are TRBV19 and TRBJ1-2, with 7 bases fitting TRBD1. V shed 1 base, J shed 0 bases, and the junction held 5 bases outside the gene matches. The CDR3 sequence is 16 residues long. Germline V lookup: CDR1 LNHDA, CDR2 SQIVND (reference sequence). This CDR3 reads CASSIAAGTANYGYTF. The DNA for the CDR3 is TGTGCCAGTAGTATAGCTGCCGGGACAGCTAACTATGGCTACACCTTC.

The genes are TRBV30 and TRBJ2-3, with D perhaps matching TRBD1 (5 bases). The V gene's germline CDR1 is GTSNPN and CDR2 SVGIG (reference sequence). CDR3 size: 13 residues. V shed 8 bases and J shed 1 base, with 13 bases lying between them. CDR3 amino acids: CASRARGTDTQYF. CDR3 bases: TGTGCCAGCCGGGCCAGGGGCACAGATACGCAGTATTTT.

The CDR3 sequence: CASSILGIATHLFF. Written as DNA, the CDR3 is TGTGCCAGCAGCATCCTCGGAATAGCGACCCATTTGTTCTTC. The chain links TRBV7-2 to TRBJ2-1, with a tentative D call TRBD2 (5 bases). The CDR3 has 14 amino acids. CDR1 is SGHTA and CDR2 is FQGNSA in the germline V gene. Deletions cut 5 bases from V and 15 bases from J, with 23 bases between. Drawing the rest from reference TRBV7-2 and TRBJ2-1, the complete variable domain is GAGVSQSPSNKVTEKGKDVELRCDPISGHTALYWYRQSLGQGLEFLIYFQGNSAPDKSGLPSDRFSAERTGGSVSTLTIQRTQQEDSAVYLCASSILGIATHLFFGPGTRLTVL.

The CDR3 here is CASSIRDSTDTQYF. The DNA of the CDR3 is TGTGCCAGTAGTATTAGGGACAGCACAGATACGCAGTATTTT. The rearrangement uses TRBV19 and TRBJ2-3; D may be TRBD1 or TRBD2 (5 bases each). Germline loops: CDR1 LNHDA, CDR2 SQIVND (reference sequence). This CDR3 is 14 amino acids long. V lost 3 bases to trimming and J lost 0 bases, with 7 bases between them.

The J gene is TRBJ2-4, the V gene TRBV30, with 7 bases identical to TRBD1. The CDR3 is 14 residues long. After removal of 8 bases from V and 0 bases from J, the junction contained 7 bases not matched to a gene. Germline values: CDR1 GTSNPN, CDR2 SVGIG (reference sequence). The chain's CDR3 is CAGQGQLAKNIQYF. Here the CDR3 DNA reads TGTGCCGGCCAGGGACAGTTAGCCAAAAACATTCAGTACTTC. The complete variable domain, with remaining parts taken from reference TRBV30 and TRBJ2-4, reads SQTIHQWPATLVQPVGSPLSLECTVEGTSNPNLYWYRQAAGRGLQLLFYSVGIGQISSEVPQNLSASRPQDRQFILSSKKLLLSDSGFYLCAGQGQLAKNIQYFGAGTRLSVL.

The chain is built from TRBV6-1 and TRBJ1-2; unclear D gene. V was trimmed by 4 bases and J by 9 bases, leaving 12 bases between them. Germline V gene lookup returns CDR1 MNHNS and CDR2 SASEGT. The CDR3 has 12 amino acids. The CDR3 DNA sequence: TGTGCCAGCAGTGTTGGGTCGGTTAGCTACACCTTC. Translating it yields CASSVGSVSYTF.

J is TRBJ1-2 and V is TRBV11-2; no reliable D call. Germline CDR1 SGHAT, CDR2 FQNNGV. There are 14 residues in the CDR3. Trimming took 5 bases from V and 8 from J, leaving 18 bases between them. DNA of the CDR3: TGTGCCAGCAGCCCTAAGGAGGTCCCGTGGGGCTACACCTTC. This sequence encodes CASSPKEVPWGYTF.

The V call is TRBV9, the J call TRBJ2-3; perhaps TRBD2 as D (6 bases). The CDR3 loop spans 16 amino acids. V was pared by 2 bases and J by 0 bases, with 13 bases between. Germline loops: CDR1 SGDLS, CDR2 YYNGEE. Here the CDR3 reads CASSVAGSHSTDTQYF. For the CDR3, the DNA is TGTGCCAGCAGCGTGGCGGGGTCCCATAGCACAGATACGCAGTATTTT.

Here the CDR3 DNA reads TGTGCCTGGAGTGTACAGACTCTCGGAAACACCATATATTTT. This translates into CAWSVQTLGNTIYF. The chain carries TRBV30 and TRBJ1-3, with D uncertain. CDR1 is GTSNPN and CDR2 is SVGIG in the germline V gene (reference sequence). The CDR3 runs 14 residues. V was trimmed by 0 bases and J by 4 bases, leaving 10 bases between them. Using reference TRBV30 and TRBJ1-3 for the parts outside the CDR3, the full variable domain is SQTIHQWPATLVQPVGSPLSLECTVEGTSNPNLYWYRQAAGRGLQLLFYSVGIGQISSEVPQNLSASRPQDRQFILSSKKLLLSDSGFYLCAWSVQTLGNTIYFGEGSWLTVV.

This sequence joins TRBV7-2 and TRBJ1-3; D gene unclear. V lost 0 bases and J lost 8, with 2 bases in between. The CDR3 spans 11 residues. The germline gives CDR1 SGHTA, CDR2 FQGNSA. As DNA, the CDR3 is TGTGCCAGCAGCTTAGCGGACACCATATATTTT. Protein product: CASSLADTIYF.

The chain is built from TRBV6-6 and TRBJ2-5; D not resolved. V was shortened by 2 bases and J by 7 bases, with 11 bases between the two germline ends. Germline values: CDR1 MNHNY, CDR2 SVGAGI (reference sequence). The CDR3 spans 13 residues. The CDR3 sequence: CASSYTWRSTQYF. The CDR3, as DNA: TGTGCCAGCAGTTACACATGGCGGTCGACCCAGTACTTC.

The genes are TRBV4-3 and TRBJ2-1; 13 bases fit TRBD2. V lost 1 base to trimming and J lost 0 bases; unmatched junction nucleotides: 0. CDR1 and CDR2 (germline): LGHNA, YSLEER. The CDR3 loop spans 17 amino acids. The CDR3 DNA reads as TGCGCCAGCAGCCAAGGGACTAGCGGGGGCTCCTACAATGAGCAGTTCTTC. Translating gives CASSQGTSGGSYNEQFF.

The chain carries TRBV7-6 and TRBJ2-3; a weak D match, TRBD2 (7 bases). The CDR3 covers 16 residues. Trimming took 3 bases from V and 2 from J, leaving 15 bases between them. CDR1 and CDR2 (germline): SGHVS, FNYEAQ. The CDR3 spells CASSFGGASPTDTQYF. The CDR3 DNA reads as TGTGCCAGCAGCTTTGGGGGGGCGAGCCCCACAGATACGCAGTATTTT.